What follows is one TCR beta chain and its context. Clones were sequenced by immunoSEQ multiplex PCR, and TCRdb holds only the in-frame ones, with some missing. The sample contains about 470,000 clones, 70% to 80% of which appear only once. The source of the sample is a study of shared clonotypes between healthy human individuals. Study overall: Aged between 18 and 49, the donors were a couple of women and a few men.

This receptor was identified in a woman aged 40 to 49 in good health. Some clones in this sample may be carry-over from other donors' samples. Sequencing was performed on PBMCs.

CDR3 nucleotide sequence: TGTGCCAGCAGCTCCGGACTAGCGTCCTACGAGCAGTACTTC. Encoded protein: CASSSGLASYEQYF. The V call is TRBV5-4, the J call TRBJ2-7, with 9 bases identical to TRBD2. CDR3 length: 14 amino acids. V shed 3 bases and J 1 base; nucleotides not matched to a gene: 2. Germline CDR1 reads SGHNT; CDR2 reads YYREEE (reference sequence).